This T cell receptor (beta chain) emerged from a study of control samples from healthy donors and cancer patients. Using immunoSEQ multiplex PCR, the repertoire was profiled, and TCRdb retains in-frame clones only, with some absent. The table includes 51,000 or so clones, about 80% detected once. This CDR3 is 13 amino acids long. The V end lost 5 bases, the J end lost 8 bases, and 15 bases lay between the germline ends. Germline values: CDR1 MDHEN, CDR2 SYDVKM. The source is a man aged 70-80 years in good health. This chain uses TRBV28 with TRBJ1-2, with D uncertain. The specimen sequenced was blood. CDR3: CASSAGESWGYTF. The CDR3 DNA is TGTGCCAGCAGTGCCGGGGAATCGTGGGGCTACACCTTC.